These 30 T cell receptor beta chains were sequenced from one sample in a study of breast tumors, draining lymph nodes, adjacent tissues. Samples came from axillary lymph nodes draining the breast cancer. TCRdb fed the multiplex PCR reads into MiXCR, producing one record per CDR3 protein. The data hold some 110,000 distinct CDR3 sequences, with about 29% observed a single time. The specimen sequenced was axillary lymph node tissue. The receptors stem from a female donor with breast cancer. Some clones in this sample may be carry-over from other donors' samples.

This clonotype has a count of ten or more. CDR3 DNA: TGTGCCAGCAGCGGCTCGGGGTTGTCGGGGTATGGCTACACCTTC. Its protein product is CASSGSGLSGYGYTF. The J gene is TRBJ1-2, the V gene TRBV7-2; D not certain. From germline, CDR1 is SGHTA and CDR2 FQGNSA. CDR3 length: 15 amino acids. V was trimmed by 5 bases and J by 5 bases, leaving 18 bases between them.

V gene TRBV29-1 combines with J gene TRBJ2-7; 7 bases line up with TRBD2. CDR3 length: 12 amino acids. V shed 8 bases and J 2 bases; nucleotides not matched to a gene: 6. Germline V lookup: CDR1 SQVTM, CDR2 ANQGSEA. In DNA form, the CDR3 reads TGCAGCTTGGGCGGGGGACCCTACGAGCAGTACTTC. As protein: CSLGGGPYEQYF.

This clonotype was counted at least ten times. This chain uses TRBV7-6 with TRBJ1-5, with D unclear. Germline V gives CDR1 SGHVS, CDR2 FNYEAQ. The CDR3 has 12 residues. V lost 0 bases and J lost 7, with 4 bases in between. For the CDR3, the DNA is TGTGCCAGCAGCTTAGCCGGCCAGCCCCAGCATTTT. Amino acids: CASSLAGQPQHF.

Only a few counts were recorded for this clonotype. The V call is TRBV6-1, the J call TRBJ2-3; no firm D call. This CDR3 has 16 residues. The germline V gene has CDR1 MNHNS and CDR2 SASEGT. V was clipped by 1 base and J by 2 bases, with 13 bases between them. Here the CDR3 reads CASSEGRATITDTQYF. DNA of the CDR3: TGTGCCAGCAGTGAAGGTAGGGCTACGATCACAGATACGCAGTATTTT.

On this clonotype itself: Possible read error: a much larger clone is one base away. The missing conserved phenylalanine or tryptophan at the end of this CDR3 makes a read error likely. Because the CDR3's place on the DNA is in doubt, the DNA is left out and the CDR3 is given as listed by TCRdb. V gene TRBV7-3 combines with J gene TRBJ1-2; TRBD1, the table's D call, lacks a check against the DNA. A total of 15 residues make up the CDR3, ends included. Germline V gives CDR1 SGHTA, CDR2 FQGTGA. The CDR3 is CASSLTGGDSFGYPS.

This clonotype has ten or more counts. This rearrangement joins TRBV2 to TRBJ1-2, with D possibly TRBD1 on 6 matching bases. Trimming took 0 bases from V and 4 from J, leaving 9 bases between them. The V gene's germline CDR1 is SNHLY and CDR2 FYNNEI. The length of the CDR3 is 14 residues. CDR3 DNA sequence: TGTGCCAGCAGTGAAGCGCAGGGGATCTATGGCTACACCTTC. This translates into CASSEAQGIYGYTF.

This clonotype was recorded a few times. The chain couples TRBV6-5 to TRBJ1-2; TRBD1 aligns across 8 bases. J was trimmed by 3 bases and V by 5 bases; bases with no gene match: 2. This CDR3 comprises 13 residues. Germline V CDR1 and CDR2: MNHEY, SVGAGI. This chain's CDR3 is CASSQGADYGYTF. The CDR3 bases are TGTGCCAGCAGTCAGGGGGCAGACTATGGCTACACCTTC.

This clonotype was found many times. This chain links TRBV5-4 with TRBJ2-3, with no clear D. The CDR3 length is 16 residues. From germline, CDR1 is SGHNT and CDR2 YYREEE (reference sequence). V lost 4 bases to trimming and J lost 3 bases, with 18 bases between them. The CDR3 bases are TGTGCCAGCAGCGGCAATTGGGTTTTGCGAACAGATACGCAGTATTTT. It yields the protein CASSGNWVLRTDTQYF.

The rearrangement uses TRBV15 and TRBJ2-5; 10 bases are a match to TRBD2. This CDR3 is 16 amino acids long. Losses at the gene ends were 1 base for V and 0 bases for J; bases not matched to a gene: 2. The germline V gene encodes CDR1 LNHNV and CDR2 YYDKDF (reference sequence). As DNA, the CDR3 is TGTGCCACCAGCAGAGGGACTAGCGGAAACCAAGAGACCCAGTACTTC. Its protein is CATSRGTSGNQETQYF.

V gene TRBV5-8 combines with J gene TRBJ1-2; D remains ambiguous. The V gene's germline CDR1 is SGHTS and CDR2 YDEGEE. Trimming left V 0 bases short and J 0 bases short, with 6 bases between. This CDR3 contains 14 residues. The DNA of the CDR3 is TGTGCCAGCAGCTTGGCGGGCGCTAACTATGGCTACACCTTC. Translation gives CASSLAGANYGYTF.

This clonotype was observed at least ten times. The rearrangement uses TRBV3-1 and TRBJ1-4; no clear D. The CDR3 length is 14 residues. CDR1 is LGHDT and CDR2 is YNNKEL in the germline V gene (reference sequence). V shed 1 base and J shed 8 bases, with 11 bases lying between them. The CDR3 DNA reads as TGTGCCAGCAGCCAAGTAGGATTTGGAGAAAAACTGTTTTTT. Its protein is CASSQVGFGEKLFF.

This clonotype was seen repeatedly, ten times or more. The rearrangement joins TRBV3-1 to TRBJ2-7, with 10 nucleotides matching TRBD2. The CDR3 runs to 14 residues. Per germline, CDR1 LGHDT and CDR2 YNNKEL (reference sequence). After removal of 2 bases from V and 2 bases from J, the junction contained 0 bases not matched to a gene. CDR3 loop: CASSQSGRAYEQYF. The CDR3 bases are TGTGCCAGCAGCCAAAGCGGGAGGGCCTACGAGCAGTACTTC.

This clonotype showed up just a few times. A read error is possible here, since a much larger clone lies one base away. The rearrangement joins TRBV5-4 to TRBJ2-2; 8 bases match TRBD1. The V gene's germline CDR1 is SGHNT and CDR2 YYREEE (reference sequence). This CDR3 is 15 amino acids long. Trimming at V came to 4 bases and at J to 2 bases, leaving 4 bases not matched to a gene. The CDR3: CASSRTGSNTGELFF. The DNA of the CDR3 is TGTGCCAGCAGCCGGACAGGGTCTAACACCGGGGAGCTGTTTTTT.

This clonotype was counted at least ten times. J is TRBJ2-7 and V is TRBV12-3 or TRBV12-4, with 9 bases lining up with TRBD1. V shed 6 bases and J 0 bases; nucleotides not matched to a gene: 6. CDR3 length: 15 residues. The CDR3 here is CASSLGQGYSYEQYF. CDR3 bases: TGTGCCAGCAGCTTGGGACAGGGTTACTCCTACGAGCAGTACTTC.

The sample holds many counts of this clonotype. This chain connects TRBV20-1 to TRBJ2-3; 12 nucleotides line up with TRBD2. CDR3 length: 15 amino acids. Trimming at V came to 6 bases and at J to 2 bases, leaving 6 bases not matched to a gene. The germline gives CDR1 DFQATT, CDR2 SNEGSKA (reference sequence). This CDR3 reads CSANGLAGTTDTQYF. The CDR3 coding sequence is TGCAGTGCCAATGGACTAGCGGGGACCACAGATACGCAGTATTTT.

The chain uses TRBV27 and TRBJ1-5; 7 bases are a match to TRBD1. Looked up from germline, CDR1 is MNHEY and CDR2 is SMNVEV (reference sequence). Germline trimming cut 3 bases from V and 1 base from J; bases unmatched to any gene: 9. The CDR3 is 17 residues long. The CDR3 spells CASSLTGTAFSNQPQHF. The CDR3, as DNA: TGTGCCAGCAGTTTGACCGGGACAGCTTTCAGCAATCAGCCCCAGCATTTT.

V and J are TRBV6-2 or TRBV6-3 and TRBJ2-3; D gene uncertain. Germline V gene lookup returns CDR1 MNHEY and CDR2 SVGEGT. Trimming shortened V by 4 bases and J by 8 bases, and 13 bases separated the two germline ends. The CDR3 length is 13 residues. The CDR3 reads CASSSSTPATQYF. The DNA of the CDR3 is TGTGCCAGCAGTTCCTCGACCCCGGCTACGCAGTATTTT.

The CDR3 DNA is TGCGCCAGCAGCTTACCAAGGACCTCCTCCGGGGCCAACGTCCTGACTTTC. Its translation is CASSLPRTSSGANVLTF. The chain recombines TRBV5-1 with TRBJ2-6; no reliable D call. CDR1 SGHRS and CDR2 YFSETQ come from the germline V gene. CDR3 length: 17 residues. The V end lost 2 bases, the J end lost 4 bases, and 16 bases lay between the germline ends.

The chain employs TRBV7-6 and TRBJ2-7; perhaps D is TRBD1 or TRBD2 (6 bases each). Germline V gives CDR1 SGHVS, CDR2 FNYEAQ. V shed 1 base and J shed 2 bases, with 15 bases lying between them. The CDR3 has 16 residues. This CDR3 reads CASSLDGGGGAYEQYF. Written as DNA, the CDR3 is TGTGCCAGCAGCTTAGACGGAGGGGGAGGCGCCTACGAGCAGTACTTC.

This clonotype was seen repeatedly, ten times or more. The CDR3 nucleotides read TGTGCCAGCAGCTTAACGTGGACTAGCTCAGGTGAGCAGTTCTTC. This sequence encodes CASSLTWTSSGEQFF. The V call is TRBV7-3, the J call TRBJ2-1, with TRBD2 identical over 8 bases. The CDR3 runs 15 residues. The J segment lost 9 bases and the V segment lost 0 bases, leaving 7 bases of the junction unmatched. CDR1 is SGHTA and CDR2 is FQGTGA in the germline V gene.

There are many counts of this clonotype. This chain's CDR3 is CASSSTGHYGYTF. In nucleotides, the CDR3 is TGTGCCAGTAGTTCGACGGGCCACTATGGCTACACCTTC. The chain uses TRBV19 and TRBJ1-2; D gene ambiguous. CDR1 and CDR2 from the germline V gene are LNHDA and SQIVND (reference sequence). The CDR3 is 13 residues long. Deletions cut 5 bases from V and 3 bases from J, with 10 bases between.

V gene TRBV10-3 combines with J gene TRBJ2-1, with TRBD2 matching 9 bases. With 4 bases clipped from V and 7 bases from J, the junction kept 11 bases outside the gene matches. This CDR3 comprises 16 residues. From germline, CDR1 is ENHRY and CDR2 SYGVKD. The CDR3 protein is CAISGGESGRMNEQFF. As DNA, the CDR3 is TGTGCCATCAGTGGTGGGGAGAGCGGGAGGATGAATGAGCAGTTCTTC.

Notes on this clonotype: A read error may explain this, as a much larger clone is one base away. The chain combines TRBV7-9 with TRBJ2-1; either TRBD1 or TRBD2 may fit D (6 bases each). This CDR3 spans 18 amino acids. Germline CDR1 is SEHNR and CDR2 is FQNEAQ (reference sequence). The CDR3 DNA sequence: TGTACCAGCAGCCAAAGGGGGTCCGGGACTGGGATTTACAATGAGCAGTTCTTC. Translated: CTSSQRGSGTGIYNEQFF.

Details on this clonotype: No conserved phenylalanine or tryptophan is present at the end of the CDR3, so a read error is the likely explanation. The V and J genes are TRBV20-1 and TRBJ2-7; the match to TRBD2 covers 13 bases. CDR3 length: 13 residues. The germline gives CDR1 DFQATT, CDR2 SNEGSKA (reference sequence). V was clipped by 6 bases and J by 9 bases; unmatched bases: 8. The CDR3 DNA follows: TGCAGTGCCTACACTAGCGGGAGGGCCGCGCAGTACCTC. Protein: CSAYTSGRAAQYL.

This clonotype is medium-sized (0.01 to 0.1%) by share. The chain uses TRBV7-2 and TRBJ2-1; 8 bases map to TRBD2. The CDR3 spans 15 residues. Germline V CDR1 and CDR2: SGHTA, FQGNSA. V was clipped by 6 bases and J by 4 bases; unmatched bases: 8. The CDR3 sequence is CASRRGSSGYNEQFF. The CDR3 DNA follows: TGTGCCAGCAGACGGGGGTCTAGCGGGTACAATGAGCAGTTCTTC.

This clonotype was seen once. This sequence joins TRBV29-1 and TRBJ1-2; D possibly corresponds to TRBD1 (6 bases). The V gene's germline CDR1 is SQVTM and CDR2 ANQGSEA. This CDR3 contains 12 residues. Trimming took off 8 bases at V and 5 bases at J, with 15 bases between the two ends. For the CDR3, the DNA is TGCAGCTTGACGGGGGCAGGTTATGGCTACACCTTC. Protein: CSLTGAGYGYTF.

This clonotype was detected many times. Possible read error: a much larger clone is one base away. V gene TRBV20-1 combines with J gene TRBJ1-2; D not certain. The CDR3 is made up of 12 amino acids. Germline loops: CDR1 DFQATT, CDR2 SNEGSKA (reference sequence). CDR3: CSAEGVNYGSTF. The CDR3, as DNA: TGCAGCGCGGAGGGAGTAAACTATGGCTCCACCTTC.

This clonotype showed up many times. The chain has TRBV6-5 and TRBJ2-7; the match to TRBD2 covers 9 bases. The CDR3 covers 15 residues. Germline CDR1 reads MNHEY; CDR2 reads SVGAGI. Trimming took 6 bases from V and 2 from J; bases not matched to a gene: 8. The CDR3 protein is CASSLLAGTPYEQYF. The CDR3 region has the DNA TGTGCCAGCAGCTTACTAGCGGGCACACCCTACGAGCAGTACTTC.

The chain employs TRBV19 and TRBJ2-1; 8 bases match TRBD2. The junction had 5 bases not matched to a gene; V was cut back by 3 bases and J by 7 bases. Per the germline V gene, CDR1 is LNHDA and CDR2 is SQIVND (reference sequence). This CDR3 has 14 residues. The CDR3 reads CASSMSGGGNEQFF. Written as DNA, the CDR3 is TGTGCCAGTAGTATGTCGGGGGGGGGGAATGAGCAGTTCTTC.

V is TRBV2 and J is TRBJ1-6, with TRBD1 matching over 8 bases. Germline CDR1 is SNHLY and CDR2 is FYNNEI. This CDR3 spans 14 amino acids. The junction had 3 bases not matched to a gene; V was cut back by 4 bases and J by 7 bases. CDR3 sequence (DNA): TGTGCCAGCAGTGGGACAGGGCTGAATTCACCCCTCCACTTT. It yields the protein CASSGTGLNSPLHF.